These 22 T cell receptor beta chains originate from one sample sequenced in a study of cytomegalovirus exposure and HLA in healthy donors. The PCR employed 60 Vbeta primers together with 13 Jbeta primers. Profiled with immunoSEQ multiplex PCR; TCRdb holds only in-frame clones, not every one. The sample holds approximately 110,000 clones. Specimen: PBMCs. The receptors originated from a man between 50 and 59 years old in good health and CMV-seronegative.

V usage is TRBV7-2 and J usage is TRBJ1-4; the D gene is possibly TRBD1 (5 bases). V lost 2 bases and J lost 8, with 12 bases in between. Germline loops: CDR1 SGHTA, CDR2 FQGNSA. This CDR3 is built from 14 residues. CDR3 region: CASSLNGQGEKLFF. The CDR3 DNA reads as TGTGCCAGCAGCTTAAACGGACAAGGAGAAAAACTGTTTTTT.

The rearrangement joins TRBV29-1 to TRBJ2-7, with 8 bases matching TRBD2. This CDR3 has 13 residues. With V trimmed by 7 bases and J by 0 bases, 5 bases remained unmatched. CDR1 is SQVTM, CDR2 ANQGSEA, per germline. Here the CDR3 DNA reads TGCAGCGCCACTAGCGGAAGCTCCTACGAGCAGTACTTC. Its translation: CSATSGSSYEQYF.

The rearrangement joins TRBV7-9 to TRBJ2-2; D may be TRBD1 (6 bases). Germline CDR1 SEHNR, CDR2 FQNEAQ (reference sequence). V was trimmed by 5 bases and J by 7 bases, leaving 17 bases between them. The CDR3 runs 15 residues. The CDR3 loop reads CASSLNAGGLGELFF. As DNA, the CDR3 is TGTGCCAGCAGCCTTAACGCTGGGGGCCTCGGGGAGCTGTTTTTT.

The rearrangement uses TRBV11-3 and TRBJ2-7; 8 positions agree with TRBD2. There are 17 residues in the CDR3. The V and J ends lost 5 bases and 4 bases, in that order; junction bases with no gene match: 16. Germline CDR1 reads SGHNT; CDR2 reads YENEEA. This CDR3 reads CASSPRLARPSYYEQYF. CDR3 nucleotide sequence: TGTGCCAGCAGCCCTAGACTAGCGAGACCCTCTTATTACGAGCAGTACTTC.

The chain links TRBV5-1 to TRBJ1-2; 10 positions agree with TRBD1. Losses at the gene ends were 0 bases for V and 0 bases for J; bases not matched to a gene: 8. The CDR3 is 18 amino acids. Germline V gene sequence: CDR1 SGHRS, CDR2 YFSETQ. Here the CDR3 DNA reads TGCGCCAGCAGCTTGGATCCGGGACAGGGGAGAGCTAACTATGGCTACACCTTC. As protein: CASSLDPGQGRANYGYTF.

The chain is built from TRBV11-3 and TRBJ1-4, with D perhaps matching TRBD1 (5 bases). V lost 6 bases and J 11 bases, leaving 16 bases between the germline ends. The CDR3 length is 13 residues. The germline CDR1 and CDR2 sequences are SGHNT and YENEEA. The CDR3 DNA is TGTGCCAGCAGGGCCGAGGACACTTCGAAACTGTTTTTT. It specifies CASRAEDTSKLFF.

The chain recombines TRBV9 with TRBJ1-3; D may be TRBD1 (5 bases). CDR1 and CDR2 from the germline V gene are SGDLS and YYNGEE. V was cut by 3 bases and J by 0 bases, with 13 bases left in between. The CDR3 extends over 16 amino acids. The CDR3 region is CASSAWKGLSGNTIYF. DNA of the CDR3: TGTGCCAGCAGCGCATGGAAGGGGCTCTCTGGAAACACCATATATTTT.

The chain links TRBV7-2 to TRBJ1-2; 7 bases line up with TRBD1. After removal of 3 bases from V and 8 bases from J, the junction contained 12 bases not matched to a gene. The CDR3 is 15 amino acids. The V gene's germline CDR1 is SGHTA and CDR2 FQGNSA. CDR3 nucleotide sequence: TGTGCCAGCAGCTTCAGTACAGGGGCCCATAGGGGCTACACCTTC. Protein sequence: CASSFSTGAHRGYTF.

The chain carries TRBV11-3 and TRBJ1-1, with 7 bases fitting TRBD1. Germline values: CDR1 SGHNT, CDR2 YENEEA. The CDR3 covers 16 residues. The V segment lost 2 bases and the J segment 1 base; nucleotides outside the gene matches: 7. CDR3 loop: CASSLRQGDGNTEAFF. The CDR3 DNA sequence: TGTGCCAGCAGCTTACGGCAGGGGGACGGGAACACTGAAGCTTTCTTT.

The gene calls are TRBV5-6 and TRBJ2-7, with TRBD2 as a possible D gene (6 bases). The CDR3 covers 14 residues. Trimming left V 4 bases short and J 2 bases short, with 13 bases between. Germline CDR1 and CDR2: SGHDT and YYEEEE. The CDR3 loop reads CASSGGTGAYEQYF. CDR3 DNA: TGTGCCAGCAGCGGAGGGACTGGTGCCTACGAGCAGTACTTC.

The chain uses TRBV5-5 and TRBJ2-7; D may be TRBD2 (6 bases). V lost 0 bases, J lost 3 bases, and 13 bases lay in between. The CDR3 consists of 15 residues. From germline, CDR1 is SGHKS and CDR2 YYEKEE (reference sequence). DNA for the CDR3: TGTGCCAGCAGCTTGGAGGGGCCCGGGGGCTACGAGCAGTACTTC. This translates into CASSLEGPGGYEQYF.

The chain employs TRBV7-6 and TRBJ2-5; 9 bases line up with TRBD2. The ends lost 2 bases at V and 9 bases at J; junction bases unmatched: 4. The CDR3 consists of 13 residues. CDR1 and CDR2 from the germline V gene are SGHVS and FNYEAQ. Here the CDR3 reads CASSLSGGPPQYF. The CDR3 nucleotides read TGTGCCAGCAGCTTAAGCGGGGGGCCACCCCAGTACTTC.

The chain employs TRBV5-8 and TRBJ1-1; weak D call: TRBD1 (6 bases). With 5 bases removed from V and 4 bases from J, the gap between germline ends came to 12 bases. This CDR3 has 13 residues. Germline CDR1 is SGHTS and CDR2 is YDEGEE. The CDR3 nucleotides are TGTGCCAGCAGGGGGGACATAACCACTGAAGCTTTCTTT. Its protein product is CASRGDITTEAFF.

V usage is TRBV5-1 and J usage is TRBJ1-2, with D possibly TRBD1 on 5 matching bases. Germline CDR1 reads SGHRS; CDR2 reads YFSETQ. This CDR3 is built from 13 residues. The V end was cut by 5 bases, the J end by 5 bases, with 13 bases between. The CDR3 protein is CASRATGPYGYTF. The CDR3 DNA follows: TGCGCCAGCAGAGCCACAGGCCCGTATGGCTACACCTTC.

V usage is TRBV5-4 and J usage is TRBJ2-7; 10 nucleotides agree with TRBD1. Losses at the gene ends were 4 bases for V and 2 bases for J; bases not matched to a gene: 9. Germline CDR1 is SGHNT and CDR2 is YYREEE (reference sequence). The CDR3 extends over 16 amino acids. The CDR3 is CASSLDRGRITYEQYF. The CDR3 bases are TGTGCCAGCAGCCTCGACAGGGGGCGAATCACCTACGAGCAGTACTTC.

DNA for the CDR3: TGTGCCATCAGTCCTAGCGGAGCGCCTGACAATGAGCAGTTCTTC. It is translated as CAISPSGAPDNEQFF. This sequence joins TRBV10-3 and TRBJ2-1; 7 bases align to TRBD2. Germline trimming cut 5 bases from V and 5 bases from J; bases unmatched to any gene: 9. Germline CDR1 and CDR2: ENHRY and SYGVKD. The CDR3 runs to 15 residues.

The rearrangement joins TRBV25-1 to TRBJ1-1, with D perhaps TRBD1 (5 bases). Trimming took 7 bases from V and 0 from J, leaving 15 bases between them. This CDR3 region has 15 residues. Per germline, CDR1 MGHDK and CDR2 SYGVNS. CDR3 sequence reads: CASTPGRGVNTEAFF. The CDR3 coding sequence is TGTGCCAGCACCCCAGGGCGGGGAGTGAACACTGAAGCTTTCTTT.

CDR3 region: CASSRQVPGEKLFF. The CDR3 coding sequence is TGTGCCAGCAGCCGACAGGTCCCCGGGGAAAAACTGTTTTTT. The V gene is TRBV7-2, the J gene TRBJ1-4; D perhaps matches TRBD1 (6 bases). V was cut by 5 bases and J by 8 bases, with 15 bases left in between. In germline, CDR1 is SGHTA, CDR2 FQGNSA. This CDR3 has 14 residues.

The chain combines TRBV25-1 with TRBJ2-6; D perhaps matches TRBD2 (6 bases). The CDR3 runs to 16 residues. V shed 1 base and J shed 0 bases, with 7 bases lying between them. CDR1 and CDR2 from the germline V gene are MGHDK and SYGVNS. The DNA for the CDR3 is TGTGCCAGCAGTGAATCCGGGGGCTCTGGGGCCAACGTCCTGACTTTC. Protein product: CASSESGGSGANVLTF. Variable domain in full (rest from reference TRBV25-1 and TRBJ2-6): EADIYQTPRYLVIGTGKKITLECSQTMGHDKMYWYQQDPGMELHLIHYSYGVNSTEKGDLSSESTVSRIRTEHFPLTLESARPSHTSQYLCASSESGGSGANVLTFGAGSRLTVL.

The genes are TRBV28 and TRBJ1-1; tentative D call: TRBD1 (5 bases). The germline V gene has CDR1 MDHEN and CDR2 SYDVKM. Trimming took off 1 base at V and 9 bases at J, with 12 bases between the two ends. The CDR3 is made up of 13 amino acids. CDR3 DNA: TGTGCCAGCAGTTTATCAGACAGAAATAAAGCTTTCTTT. As protein: CASSLSDRNKAFF.

The chain carries TRBV18 and TRBJ1-2; 7 bases line up with TRBD1. The CDR3 loop spans 15 amino acids. V lost 5 bases and J lost 5; bases outside the gene matches: 11. Germline assignment: CDR1 KGHSH and CDR2 LQKENI. The chain's CDR3 is CASSSEDRVIYGYTF. DNA for the CDR3: TGTGCCAGCTCATCAGAAGACAGGGTAATTTATGGCTACACCTTC.

J is TRBJ2-1 and V is TRBV5-1, with 9 bases matching TRBD1. Germline V gives CDR1 SGHRS, CDR2 YFSETQ. The CDR3 consists of 13 residues. V gave up 0 bases and J gave up 9 bases; unmatched junction bases: 1. The CDR3 here is CASSLGQGGEQFF. The DNA for the CDR3 is TGCGCCAGCAGCTTGGGACAGGGGGGTGAGCAGTTCTTC.